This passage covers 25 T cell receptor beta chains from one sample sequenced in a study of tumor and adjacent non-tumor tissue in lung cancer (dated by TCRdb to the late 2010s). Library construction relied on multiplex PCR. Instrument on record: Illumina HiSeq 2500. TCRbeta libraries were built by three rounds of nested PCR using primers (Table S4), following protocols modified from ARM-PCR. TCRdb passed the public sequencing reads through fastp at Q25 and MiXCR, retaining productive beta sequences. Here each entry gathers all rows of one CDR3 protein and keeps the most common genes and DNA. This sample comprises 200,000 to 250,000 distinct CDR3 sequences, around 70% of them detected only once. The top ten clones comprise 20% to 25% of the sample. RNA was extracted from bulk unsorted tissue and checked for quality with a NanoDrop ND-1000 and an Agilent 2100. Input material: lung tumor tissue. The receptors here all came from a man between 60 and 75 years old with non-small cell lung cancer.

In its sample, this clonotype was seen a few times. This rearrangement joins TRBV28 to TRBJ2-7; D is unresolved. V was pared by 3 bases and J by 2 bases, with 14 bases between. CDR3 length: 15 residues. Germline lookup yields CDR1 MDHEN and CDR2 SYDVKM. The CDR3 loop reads CASSLESVGTYEQYF. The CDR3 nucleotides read TGTGCCAGCAGTTTGGAGTCGGTTGGTACCTACGAGCAGTACTTC.

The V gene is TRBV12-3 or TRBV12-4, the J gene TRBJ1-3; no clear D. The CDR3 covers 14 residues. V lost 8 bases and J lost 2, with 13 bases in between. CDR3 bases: TGTGCCAGCCTAACGGCTACCGCTGGAAACACCATATATTTT. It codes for CASLTATAGNTIYF.

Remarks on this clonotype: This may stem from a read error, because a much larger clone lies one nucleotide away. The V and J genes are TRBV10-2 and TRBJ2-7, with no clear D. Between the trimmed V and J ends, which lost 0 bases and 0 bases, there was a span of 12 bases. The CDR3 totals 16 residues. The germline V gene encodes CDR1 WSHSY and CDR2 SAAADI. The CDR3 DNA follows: TGCGCCAGCAGTGAGTCCCCGAGACTTCTCTCCTACGAGCAGTACTTC. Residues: CASSESPRLLSYEQYF.

The CDR3 sequence is CSAIRGTGSYEQYF. In DNA form, the CDR3 reads TGCAGTGCCATTAGGGGGACAGGCTCCTACGAGCAGTACTTC. This chain joins TRBV20-1 and TRBJ2-7, with TRBD1 matching over 8 bases. The V gene's germline CDR1 is DFQATT and CDR2 SNEGSKA (reference sequence). The CDR3 extends over 14 amino acids. V shed 6 bases and J 0 bases; nucleotides not matched to a gene: 7.

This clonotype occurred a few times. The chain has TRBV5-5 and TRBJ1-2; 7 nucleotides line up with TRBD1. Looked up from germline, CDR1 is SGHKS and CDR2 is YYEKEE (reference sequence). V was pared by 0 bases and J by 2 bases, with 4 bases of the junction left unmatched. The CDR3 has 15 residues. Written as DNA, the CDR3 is TGTGCCAGCAGCTTGGCGGGACAGACCAACTATGGCTACACCTTC. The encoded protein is CASSLAGQTNYGYTF. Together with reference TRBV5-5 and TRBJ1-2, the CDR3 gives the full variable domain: DAGVTQSPTHLIKTRGQQVTLRCSPISGHKSVSWYQQVLGQGPQFIFQYYEKEERGRGNFPDRFSARQFPNYSSELNVNALLLGDSALYLCASSLAGQTNYGYTFGSGTRLTVV.

In DNA form, the CDR3 reads TGTGCCAGCAGTGAACATGAGCAGGAGGATACGCAGTATTTT. Translated, it gives CASSEHEQEDTQYF. V is TRBV6-1 and J is TRBJ2-3; D remains ambiguous. CDR1 MNHNS and CDR2 SASEGT come from the germline V gene. The CDR3 is 14 residues long. Trimming stripped 2 bases from V and 6 bases from J, with 12 bases between.

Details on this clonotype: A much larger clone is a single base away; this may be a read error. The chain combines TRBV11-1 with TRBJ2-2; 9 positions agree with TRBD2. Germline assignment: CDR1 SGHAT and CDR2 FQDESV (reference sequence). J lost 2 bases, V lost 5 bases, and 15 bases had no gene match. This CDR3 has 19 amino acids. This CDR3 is CASSGTGREGQINTGELFF. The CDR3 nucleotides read TGTGCCAGCAGCGGCACGGGGCGGGAGGGGCAGATAAACACCGGGGAGCTGTTTTTT.

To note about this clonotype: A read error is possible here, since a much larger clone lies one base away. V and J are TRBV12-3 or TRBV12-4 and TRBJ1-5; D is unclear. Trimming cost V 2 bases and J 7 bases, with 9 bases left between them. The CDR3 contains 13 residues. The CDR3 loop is CASSLIGEQPQHF. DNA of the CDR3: TGTGCCAGCAGTTTAATAGGAGAACAGCCCCAGCATTTT.

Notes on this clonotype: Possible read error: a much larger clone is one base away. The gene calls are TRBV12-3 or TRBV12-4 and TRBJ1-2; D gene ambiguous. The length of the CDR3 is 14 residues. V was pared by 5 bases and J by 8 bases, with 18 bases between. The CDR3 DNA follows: TGTGCCAGCAGTATCGGAGCGGGTCAAGGCGGCTACACCTTC. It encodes CASSIGAGQGGYTF.

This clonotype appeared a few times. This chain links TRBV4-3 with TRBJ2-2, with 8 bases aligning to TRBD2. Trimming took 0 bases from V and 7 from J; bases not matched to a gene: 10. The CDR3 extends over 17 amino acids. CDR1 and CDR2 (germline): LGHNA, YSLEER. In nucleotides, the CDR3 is TGCGCCAGCAGCCAAGACCCAGCGGGAGAAAGAAACGGGGAGCTGTTTTTT. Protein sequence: CASSQDPAGERNGELFF.

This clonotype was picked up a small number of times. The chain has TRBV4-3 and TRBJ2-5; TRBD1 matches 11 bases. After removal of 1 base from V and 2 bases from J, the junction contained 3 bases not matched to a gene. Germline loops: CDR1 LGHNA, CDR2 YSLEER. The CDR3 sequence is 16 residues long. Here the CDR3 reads CASSQGTGGVQETQYF. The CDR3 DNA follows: TGCGCCAGCAGCCAAGGGACAGGGGGCGTTCAAGAGACCCAGTACTTC.

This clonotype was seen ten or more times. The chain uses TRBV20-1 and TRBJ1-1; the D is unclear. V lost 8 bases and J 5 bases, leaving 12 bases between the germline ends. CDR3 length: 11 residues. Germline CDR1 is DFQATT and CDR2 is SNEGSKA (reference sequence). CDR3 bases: TGCAGTACCTCTGGTGATACTGAAGCTTTCTTT. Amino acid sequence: CSTSGDTEAFF.

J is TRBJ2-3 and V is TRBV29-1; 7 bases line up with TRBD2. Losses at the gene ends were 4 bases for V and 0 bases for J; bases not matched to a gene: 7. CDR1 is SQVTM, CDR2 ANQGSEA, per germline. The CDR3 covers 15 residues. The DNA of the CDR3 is TGCAGCGTTGTCCCGCAGCGGGGAAGCACAGATACGCAGTATTTT. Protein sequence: CSVVPQRGSTDTQYF.

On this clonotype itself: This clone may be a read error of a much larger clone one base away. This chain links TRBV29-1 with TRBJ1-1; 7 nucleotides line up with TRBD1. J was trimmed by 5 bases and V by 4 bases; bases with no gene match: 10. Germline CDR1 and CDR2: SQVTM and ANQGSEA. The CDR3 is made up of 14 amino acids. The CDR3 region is CSVGVGSGGTEAFF. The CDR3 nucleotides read TGCAGCGTTGGGGTGGGGTCAGGGGGGACTGAAGCTTTCTTT.

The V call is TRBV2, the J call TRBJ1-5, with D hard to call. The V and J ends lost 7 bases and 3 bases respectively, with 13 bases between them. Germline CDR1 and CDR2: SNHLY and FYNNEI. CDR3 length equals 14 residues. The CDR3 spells CASTLSRSNQPQHF. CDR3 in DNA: TGTGCCAGCACATTGAGCAGGTCCAATCAGCCCCAGCATTTT.

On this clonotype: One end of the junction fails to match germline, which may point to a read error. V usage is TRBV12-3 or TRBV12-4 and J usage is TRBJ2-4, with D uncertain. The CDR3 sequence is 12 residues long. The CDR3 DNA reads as TGTGCCAGCAGTCCGGCAGGAACCATTAAGTACTTC. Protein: CASSPAGTIKYF.

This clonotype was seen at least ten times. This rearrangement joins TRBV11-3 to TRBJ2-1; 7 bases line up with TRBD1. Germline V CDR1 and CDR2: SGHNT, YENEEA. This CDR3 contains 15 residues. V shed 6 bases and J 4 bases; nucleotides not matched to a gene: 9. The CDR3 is CASRSRDSRYNEQFF. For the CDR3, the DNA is TGTGCCAGCAGAAGCCGGGACAGCCGGTACAATGAGCAGTTCTTC.

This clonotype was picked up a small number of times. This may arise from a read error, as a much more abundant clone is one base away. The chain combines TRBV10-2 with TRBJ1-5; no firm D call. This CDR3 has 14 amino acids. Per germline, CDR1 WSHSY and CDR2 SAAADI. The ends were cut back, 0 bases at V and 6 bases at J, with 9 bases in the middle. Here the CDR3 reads CASSESGRLQPQHF. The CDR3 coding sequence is TGCGCCAGCAGTGAGTCTGGGCGTCTTCAGCCCCAGCATTTT.

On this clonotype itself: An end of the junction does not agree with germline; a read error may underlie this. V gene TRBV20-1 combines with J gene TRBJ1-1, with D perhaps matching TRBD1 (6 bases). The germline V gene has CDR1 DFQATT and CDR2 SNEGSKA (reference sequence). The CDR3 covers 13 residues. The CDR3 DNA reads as TGCAGCGCTAGACCACGTCAGGGGACTGAAGCTTTCTTT. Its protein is CSARPRQGTEAFF.

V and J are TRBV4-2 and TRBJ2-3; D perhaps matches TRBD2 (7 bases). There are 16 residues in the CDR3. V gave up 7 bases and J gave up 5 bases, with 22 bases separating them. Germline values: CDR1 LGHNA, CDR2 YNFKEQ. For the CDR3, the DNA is TGTGCCAGCAACCAGAGGGGGGGCCTTGGTAAAGATACGCAGTATTTT. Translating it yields CASNQRGGLGKDTQYF.

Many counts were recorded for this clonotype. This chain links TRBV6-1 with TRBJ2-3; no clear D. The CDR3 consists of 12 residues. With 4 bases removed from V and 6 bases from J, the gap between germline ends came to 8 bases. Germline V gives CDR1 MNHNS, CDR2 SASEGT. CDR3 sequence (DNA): TGTGCCAGCAGTGGGTCGGTGGATACGCAGTATTTT. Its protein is CASSGSVDTQYF.

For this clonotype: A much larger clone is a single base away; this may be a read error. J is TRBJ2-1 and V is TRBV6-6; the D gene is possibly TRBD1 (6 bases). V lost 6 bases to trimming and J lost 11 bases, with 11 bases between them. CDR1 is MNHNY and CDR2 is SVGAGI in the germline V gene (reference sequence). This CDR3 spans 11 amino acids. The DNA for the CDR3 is TGTGCCAGCAGGGGACAAGCGCAGCAGTTCTTC. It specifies CASRGQAQQFF.

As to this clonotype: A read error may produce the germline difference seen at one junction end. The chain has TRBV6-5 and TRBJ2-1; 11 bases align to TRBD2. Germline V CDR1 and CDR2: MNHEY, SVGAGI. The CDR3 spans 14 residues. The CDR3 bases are TGTGTCAGCAGTATAGCGGGGGGGCGCAGTGAGCAGTTCTTC. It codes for CVSSIAGGRSEQFF.

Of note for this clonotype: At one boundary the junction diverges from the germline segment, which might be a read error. This CDR3 reads CVSSQVHGTSGGYEQYF. The CDR3 coding sequence is TGCGTCAGCAGCCAAGTGCATGGGACTAGCGGGGGCTACGAGCAGTACTTC. V and J are TRBV4-3 and TRBJ2-7; 14 bases map to TRBD2. The CDR3 has 17 residues. Germline V gene sequence: CDR1 LGHNA, CDR2 YSLEER.

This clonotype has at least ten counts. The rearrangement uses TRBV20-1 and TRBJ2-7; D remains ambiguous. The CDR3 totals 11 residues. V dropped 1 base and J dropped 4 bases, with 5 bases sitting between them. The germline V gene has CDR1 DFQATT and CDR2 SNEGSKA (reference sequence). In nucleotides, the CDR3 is TGCAGTGCTAGAGTACCATACGAGCAGTACTTC. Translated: CSARVPYEQYF.